Following are 26 T cell receptor beta chains from one sample sequenced in a study of blood T cell repertoires in COVID-19 (dated by TCRdb to between 2020 and 2021). The method was the immunoSEQ multiplex PCR assay. The clones in this table, taken by TCRdb from immuneACCESS, are in-frame only. Not every clone is retained; where verified, under half of the shortfall comes from an unresolved V gene, and the cause of the rest is unknown. The sample table lists under 300,000 clones, over 80% of them with a count of one. Of the sample, about 2% falls within the top ten clones. Sequenced: peripheral blood. These receptors came from a man between 25 and 39 years old who had recovered from COVID-19.

The chain joins TRBV7-9 to TRBJ1-5; D is unclear. CDR1 is SEHNR, CDR2 FQNEAQ, per germline (reference sequence). Trimming stripped 5 bases from V and 4 bases from J, with 18 bases between. The CDR3 contains 16 residues. The CDR3 nucleotides are TGTGCCAGCAGCACAAGCTCGTCGGGATTGAATCAGCCCCAGCATTTT. Protein sequence: CASSTSSSGLNQPQHF.

V and J are TRBV11-2 and TRBJ1-1; 10 bases align to TRBD1. J lost 8 bases, V lost 5 bases, and 2 bases had no gene match. The CDR3 totals 12 residues. Germline lookup yields CDR1 SGHAT and CDR2 FQNNGV. CDR3 sequence: CASSGQGVEAFF. The CDR3 DNA is TGTGCCAGCAGCGGACAGGGGGTAGAAGCTTTCTTT.

The DNA of the CDR3 is TGTGCCAGCAGTTGGGACAGGGTACAGCATCAGCCCCAGCATTTT. Translating gives CASSWDRVQHQPQHF. The chain couples TRBV6-2 or TRBV6-3 to TRBJ1-5, with 9 nucleotides matching TRBD1. CDR3 size: 15 residues. Germline values: CDR1 MNHEY, CDR2 SVGEGT. J was trimmed by 5 bases and V by 4 bases; bases with no gene match: 6.

This sequence joins TRBV10-3 and TRBJ2-7; 7 bases line up with TRBD2. With V trimmed by 2 bases and J by 4 bases, 5 bases remained unmatched. Germline V gene lookup returns CDR1 ENHRY and CDR2 SYGVKD. The CDR3 has 14 residues. CDR3: CAISEGREGYEQYV. The CDR3 nucleotides are TGTGCCATCAGTGAGGGCAGGGAGGGTTACGAGCAGTACGTC.

The chain couples TRBV7-9 to TRBJ2-5; D is possibly TRBD1 (7 bases). The ends were cut back, 5 bases at V and 4 bases at J, with 20 bases in the middle. Germline assignment: CDR1 SEHNR and CDR2 FQNEAQ (reference sequence). The CDR3 is 16 amino acids. The DNA of the CDR3 is TGTGCCAGCAGCCACCCGGGGAGGACAGGTGGAGAGACCCAGTACTTC. It specifies CASSHPGRTGGETQYF.

The chain employs TRBV18 and TRBJ1-1, with a possible D match to TRBD1 (6 bases). In germline, CDR1 is KGHSH, CDR2 LQKENI. The CDR3 extends over 13 amino acids. Trimming took off 9 bases at V and 1 base at J, with 12 bases between the two ends. The CDR3 here is CASLLDRNTEAFF. In DNA form, the CDR3 reads TGTGCCAGTCTCCTGGACAGGAACACTGAAGCTTTCTTT.

The rearrangement joins TRBV28 to TRBJ1-4, with a possible D match to TRBD1 (5 bases). Trimming removed 10 bases at V and 5 bases at J, with 14 bases between. The CDR3 covers 13 residues. The germline CDR1 and CDR2 sequences are MDHEN and SYDVKM. The CDR3 protein is CAIGGGANEKLFF. CDR3 DNA sequence: TGTGCCATCGGAGGAGGGGCGAATGAAAAACTGTTTTTT.

This chain joins TRBV3-1 (or the pseudogene TRBV3-2) and TRBJ2-2; D may be TRBD1 (5 bases). CDR1 and CDR2 from the germline V gene are LGHDT and YNNKEL (reference sequence). CDR3 size: 14 residues. V lost 3 bases and J 2 bases, leaving 7 bases between the germline ends. CDR3 sequence (DNA): TGTGCCAGCAGCCAGGGGCGAAACACCGGGGAGCTGTTTTTT. Translated: CASSQGRNTGELFF.

The chain is built from TRBV24-1 and TRBJ2-1; TRBD1 might be the D (5 bases). V was shortened by 3 bases and J by 12 bases, with 14 bases between the two germline ends. The CDR3 consists of 13 residues. Germline lookup yields CDR1 KGHDR and CDR2 SFDVKD. The CDR3, as DNA: TGTGCCACCAGTGATCTAAGCATCCAGGGGCAGTTCTTC. As protein: CATSDLSIQGQFF.

V usage is TRBV5-8 and J usage is TRBJ1-2; possibly TRBD1 for D (6 bases). Trimming took off 0 bases at V and 0 bases at J, with 12 bases between the two ends. CDR3 length: 16 residues. Germline V gene lookup returns CDR1 SGHTS and CDR2 YDEGEE. CDR3: CASSLDLQGTNYGYTF. In DNA form, the CDR3 reads TGTGCCAGCAGCTTGGATTTACAGGGAACTAACTATGGCTACACCTTC.

The chain combines TRBV5-1 with TRBJ1-1, with D perhaps matching TRBD1 (6 bases). Trimming took off 4 bases at V and 0 bases at J, with 16 bases between the two ends. The CDR3 sequence is 16 residues long. Germline CDR1 reads SGHRS; CDR2 reads YFSETQ. The CDR3 loop is CASSPTGRGMNTEAFF. The DNA for the CDR3 is TGCGCCAGCAGCCCTACAGGGAGAGGGATGAACACTGAAGCTTTCTTT.

Turning to this clone: Relative to the germline gene, one junction end is altered; a read error may explain this. The gene calls are TRBV6-5 and TRBJ1-3; no clear D. The germline gives CDR1 MNHEY, CDR2 SVGAGI. The CDR3 has 12 residues. The CDR3 bases are TGTGCCAGCATCGGGTCTGGAGACACCATATATTTT. It codes for CASIGSGDTIYF.

This clone was seen once. The chain has TRBV19 and TRBJ1-6; D unresolved. Trimming cost V 4 bases and J 5 bases, with 9 bases left between them. Germline-derived CDR1 and CDR2 are LNHDA and SQIVND (reference sequence). The CDR3 covers 14 residues. The CDR3 sequence: CASSTSGNNSPLHF. For the CDR3, the DNA is TGTGCCAGTAGTACTTCCGGGAATAATTCACCCCTCCACTTT.

The chain uses TRBV2 and TRBJ1-5; 9 bases match TRBD1. V gave up 5 bases and J gave up 10 bases; unmatched junction bases: 9. Germline CDR1 and CDR2: SNHLY and FYNNEI. The length of the CDR3 is 14 residues. CDR3 DNA: TGTGCCAGCAGTTCCGGGACAGGGAGGGGTCCCCAGCATTTT. This encodes CASSSGTGRGPQHF.

The chain recombines TRBV10-3 with TRBJ2-5, with 8 bases fitting TRBD2. Per germline, CDR1 ENHRY and CDR2 SYGVKD. V lost 10 bases to trimming and J lost 1 base; unmatched junction nucleotides: 11. The CDR3 is made up of 15 amino acids. CDR3 residues: CASGERAGVQETQYF. CDR3 in DNA: TGTGCCAGCGGGGAGCGAGCGGGGGTCCAAGAGACCCAGTACTTC.

The rearrangement links TRBV28 to TRBJ1-4; D perhaps matches TRBD1 (5 bases). Between the trimmed V and J ends, which lost 5 bases and 7 bases, there was a span of 14 bases. Germline loops: CDR1 MDHEN, CDR2 SYDVKM. The CDR3 has 14 amino acids. The CDR3 DNA reads as TGTGCCAGCAGTGGTGGGGCCGGGGGTGAAAAACTGTTTTTT. It is translated as CASSGGAGGEKLFF.

This clone was detected only once. The chain joins TRBV11-2 to TRBJ2-7, with TRBD2 matching 15 bases. With V trimmed by 4 bases and J by 4 bases, 8 bases remained unmatched. CDR3 length: 17 residues. Per the germline V gene, CDR1 is SGHAT and CDR2 is FQNNGV. CDR3 bases: TGTGCCAGCAGCTCCAAGGGACTAGCGGGGGGCCGGTACGAGCAGTACGTC. Translation: CASSSKGLAGGRYEQYV.

The DNA of the CDR3 is TGTGCCAGCAGCTACGGGACTAGTCTTGATACGCAGTATTTT. Protein: CASSYGTSLDTQYF. The chain couples TRBV5-4 to TRBJ2-3; the match to TRBD2 covers 8 bases. The CDR3 runs to 14 residues. Germline V gives CDR1 SGHNT, CDR2 YYREEE (reference sequence). V lost 3 bases to trimming and J lost 6 bases; unmatched junction nucleotides: 6.

V usage is TRBV3-1 (or the pseudogene TRBV3-2) and J usage is TRBJ2-5; 7 bases line up with TRBD1. The CDR3 length is 17 residues. Germline V gene data show CDR1 as LGHDT and CDR2 as YNNKEL (reference sequence). V shed 2 bases, J shed 2 bases, and the junction held 11 bases outside the gene matches. The CDR3 here is CASSQRSSRGRQETQYF. Written as DNA, the CDR3 is TGTGCCAGCAGCCAACGGTCCTCAAGGGGGCGACAAGAGACCCAGTACTTC.

J is TRBJ1-1 and V is TRBV4-2; D gene unclear. Trimming cost V 3 bases and J 4 bases, with 12 bases left between them. CDR3 length: 14 amino acids. CDR1 is LGHNA, CDR2 YNFKEQ, per germline. CDR3 in amino acids: CASSQGWETTEAFF. The CDR3 DNA follows: TGTGCCAGCAGCCAGGGTTGGGAGACCACTGAAGCTTTCTTT.

This clone is a singleton in its sample. V and J are TRBV5-4 and TRBJ1-1; 8 bases match TRBD1. Trimming took 4 bases from V and 3 from J; bases not matched to a gene: 11. CDR3 length: 16 residues. Germline-derived CDR1 and CDR2 are SGHNT and YYREEE (reference sequence). The CDR3 reads CASSRGQGLWDTEAFF. The CDR3 nucleotides are TGTGCCAGCAGCCGAGGACAGGGCCTTTGGGACACTGAAGCTTTCTTT.

This chain joins TRBV11-3 and TRBJ2-1, with D perhaps matching TRBD2 (5 bases). V lost 5 bases and J lost 8, with 13 bases in between. Germline loops: CDR1 SGHNT, CDR2 YENEEA. The CDR3 extends over 13 amino acids. DNA for the CDR3: TGTGCCAGCAGCCACCCTCCGGGGTATGAGCAGTTCTTC. It codes for CASSHPPGYEQFF. Full variable domain (rest looked up from reference TRBV11-3 and TRBJ2-1): EAGVVQSPRYKIIEKKQPVAFWCNPISGHNTLYWYLQNLGQGPELLIRYENEEAVDDSQLPKDRFSAERLKGVDSTLKIQPAELGDSAVYLCASSHPPGYEQFFGPGTRLTVL.

The CDR3 bases are TGTGCCAGCACCCCCTCTGGGGGGACCTACAATGAGCAGTTCTTC. This sequence encodes CASTPSGGTYNEQFF. The V call is TRBV7-3, the J call TRBJ2-1; maybe TRBD2 (6 bases). Trimming left V 7 bases short and J 2 bases short, with 15 bases between. Germline-derived CDR1 and CDR2 are SGHTA and FQGTGA. The CDR3 has 15 amino acids. Full variable domain (missing parts from reference TRBV7-3 and TRBJ2-1): GAGVSQTPSNKVTEKGKYVELRCDPISGHTALYWYRQSLGQGPEFLIYFQGTGAADDSGLPNDRFFAVRPEGSVSTLKIQRTERGDSAVYLCASTPSGGTYNEQFFGPGTRLTVL.

J is TRBJ2-6 and V is TRBV27; D not resolved. The germline V gene has CDR1 MNHEY and CDR2 SMNVEV (reference sequence). The CDR3 contains 18 residues. Trimming took 6 bases from V and 1 from J, leaving 19 bases between them. The CDR3 spells CASSRKTGPLSGANVLTF. CDR3 in DNA: TGTGCCAGCAGCCGAAAGACTGGCCCCTTATCTGGGGCCAACGTCCTGACTTTC.

This chain links TRBV6-6 with TRBJ1-6, with D tentatively TRBD1 (5 bases). Trimming removed 4 bases from V and 14 bases from J, with 12 bases in between. The germline CDR1 and CDR2 sequences are MNHNY and SVGAGI (reference sequence). The CDR3 sequence is 12 residues long. The CDR3 region has the DNA TGTGCCAGCAGTTCGGGACTACAGTCCCTCCACTTT. Translation: CASSSGLQSLHF.

The rearrangement joins TRBV11-1 to TRBJ2-1, with 7 bases that match TRBD2. With V trimmed by 5 bases and J by 3 bases, 7 bases remained unmatched. The germline CDR1 and CDR2 sequences are SGHAT and FQDESV (reference sequence). CDR3 length: 15 amino acids. The CDR3 region has the DNA TGTGCCAGCAGCCCCCGGGACTACATCTACAATGAGCAGTTCTTC. Residues: CASSPRDYIYNEQFF.